The clone carrying this T cell receptor (beta chain) has a handful of counts. These data come from a study of radiotherapy plus CTLA-4 blockade in lung cancer. Study information: 15% to 20% of enrolled patients responded objectively, and 31% had disease control.

Profiling relied on immunoSEQ multiplex PCR, and the TCRdb table lists in-frame clones only, not all of them. Of about 48,000 clones in the sample, 70% to 90% were seen once. Germline loops: CDR1 SGDLS, CDR2 YYNGEE. Trimming cost V 3 bases and J 7 bases, with 14 bases left between them. This CDR3 is built from 15 residues. V gene TRBV9 combines with J gene TRBJ1-6, with D perhaps TRBD1 (6 bases). The source of this sequence is a human donor with non-small cell lung cancer that progressed on radiotherapy plus ipilimumab. Some clones in this sample may be carry-over from other donors' samples. Sequencing was performed on peripheral blood, taken from a patient treated with radiotherapy plus ipilimumab. Here the CDR3 reads CASSATGYANSPLHF. The CDR3 DNA reads as TGTGCCAGCAGCGCTACAGGGTATGCGAATTCACCCCTCCACTTT. Complete variable domain (other parts from reference TRBV9 and TRBJ1-6): DSGVTQTPKHLITATGQRVTLRCSPRSGDLSVYWYQQSLDQGLQFLIQYYNGEERAKGNILERFSAQQFPDLHSELNLSSLELGDSALYFCASSATGYANSPLHFGNGTRLTVT.